What follows are 19 T cell receptor beta chains derived from one specimen sequenced in a study of blood T cell repertoires in COVID-19. Sequenced by immunoSEQ multiplex PCR; TCRdb stores in-frame clones only, minus some. The repertoire includes 70,000 or so clones, roughly four fifths of them detected once, and about 15% sits in the top ten. Material for sequencing was peripheral blood. These TCRs come from a man aged 60-69 years with COVID-19, enrolled during active disease.

The rearrangement uses TRBV6-2 or TRBV6-3 and TRBJ2-7, with 8 bases lining up with TRBD1. V was clipped by 5 bases and J by 10 bases; unmatched bases: 4. Looked up from germline, CDR1 is MNHEY and CDR2 is SVGEGT. The CDR3 is 11 amino acids. The CDR3 here is CASSHGTGQYF. CDR3 bases: TGTGCCAGCAGTCACGGGACAGGCCAGTACTTC.

The chain recombines TRBV11-3 with TRBJ2-5; TRBD2 is a possible D gene (6 bases). The ends were cut back, 4 bases at V and 5 bases at J, with 11 bases in the middle. The CDR3 has 13 amino acids. Germline loops: CDR1 SGHNT, CDR2 YENEEA. The CDR3 DNA reads TGTGCCAGCAGCTCCGGGCTAGCGGAGACCCAGTACTTC. Amino acid sequence: CASSSGLAETQYF.

The chain joins TRBV5-1 to TRBJ2-2; 9 bases match TRBD2. Germline values: CDR1 SGHRS, CDR2 YFSETQ. This CDR3 region has 15 residues. With V trimmed by 4 bases and J by 4 bases, 5 bases remained unmatched. DNA of the CDR3: TGCGCCAGCAGCACCGGACTAGCGTTCACCGGGGAGCTGTTTTTT. It yields the protein CASSTGLAFTGELFF.

The rearrangement uses TRBV19 and TRBJ2-2; 9 bases map to TRBD2. V lost 10 bases, J lost 4 bases, and 13 bases stayed unmatched. Germline-derived CDR1 and CDR2 are LNHDA and SQIVND (reference sequence). The CDR3 spans 16 residues. The CDR3 reads CATQRGLAGFTGELFF. CDR3 nucleotide sequence: TGTGCCACCCAACGGGGGCTAGCGGGGTTCACCGGGGAGCTGTTTTTT.

The gene calls are TRBV20-1 and TRBJ2-1; D may be TRBD1 (5 bases). The ends were cut back, 3 bases at V and 8 bases at J, with 14 bases in the middle. The CDR3 has 13 residues. Germline V gene sequence: CDR1 DFQATT, CDR2 SNEGSKA (reference sequence). The CDR3 loop is CSASKGMIDEQFF. The CDR3 DNA sequence: TGCAGTGCTAGTAAGGGGATGATCGATGAGCAGTTCTTC.

The chain recombines TRBV7-7 with TRBJ2-1; the match to TRBD2 covers 7 bases. The CDR3 totals 14 residues. Germline V lookup: CDR1 SSHAT, CDR2 FNYEAQ (reference sequence). After removal of 4 bases from V and 7 bases from J, the junction contained 7 bases not matched to a gene. The CDR3 loop is CASSSGLEGNEQFF. In DNA, the CDR3 is TGTGCCAGCAGCTCAGGACTAGAAGGAAATGAGCAGTTCTTC.

This chain joins TRBV7-9 and TRBJ1-1; no firm D call. This CDR3 has 12 amino acids. The germline V and J ends were trimmed by 6 bases and 7 bases, with 12 bases remaining between them. Germline-derived CDR1 and CDR2 are SEHNR and FQNEAQ (reference sequence). The CDR3: CASSLGKLEAFF. DNA of the CDR3: TGTGCCAGCAGTCTAGGAAAACTTGAAGCTTTCTTT.

The rearrangement uses TRBV6-2 or TRBV6-3 and TRBJ1-2; D not resolved. CDR3 length equals 15 residues. The ends were cut back, 6 bases at V and 2 bases at J, with 16 bases in the middle. Looked up from germline, CDR1 is MNHEY and CDR2 is SVGEGT. CDR3 region: CASSYPGRLNYGYTF. In DNA form, the CDR3 reads TGTGCCAGCAGCTATCCGGGCAGACTAAACTATGGCTACACCTTC.

This rearrangement joins TRBV7-9 to TRBJ2-1; 7 positions match TRBD2. The CDR3 is made up of 16 amino acids. Unmatched junction bases numbered 11, after V lost 5 bases and J lost 4 bases. The V gene's germline CDR1 is SEHNR and CDR2 FQNEAQ (reference sequence). The DNA of the CDR3 is TGTGCCAGCAGCCCCCGACTACTCGGGAGGTACAATGAGCAGTTCTTC. Encoded protein: CASSPRLLGRYNEQFF.

This clone was counted only a few times. This chain connects TRBV2 to TRBJ2-3; 15 nucleotides agree with TRBD2. Per germline, CDR1 SNHLY and CDR2 FYNNEI. The CDR3 runs to 15 residues. V trimming: 11 bases; J trimming: 5 bases; junction bases outside the gene matches: 8. CDR3 nucleotides: TGTGCCTCGCAAGAGGGACTAGCGGGGGGAGATACGCAGTATTTT. This codes for CASQEGLAGGDTQYF.

The chain joins TRBV6-5 to TRBJ1-1, with 7 nucleotides matching TRBD1. Looked up from germline, CDR1 is MNHEY and CDR2 is SVGAGI. With 5 bases clipped from V and 4 bases from J, the junction kept 1 base outside the gene matches. This CDR3 comprises 12 residues. CDR3 residues: CASSRTGTEAFF. Written as DNA, the CDR3 is TGTGCCAGCAGTCGGACAGGCACTGAAGCTTTCTTT.

The sample holds one count of this clone. CDR3: CASSLGIDSGSTDTQYF. CDR3 sequence (DNA): TGCGCCAGCAGCCTTGGGATTGATAGCGGGAGCACAGATACGCAGTATTTT. The chain couples TRBV5-1 to TRBJ2-3; 7 bases are shared with TRBD2. The CDR3 spans 17 residues. V shed 4 bases, J shed 0 bases, and the junction held 11 bases outside the gene matches. Germline CDR1 SGHRS, CDR2 YFSETQ.

V usage is TRBV30 and J usage is TRBJ2-3; D might be TRBD2 (7 bases). This CDR3 region has 15 residues. The ends were cut back, 0 bases at V and 2 bases at J, with 12 bases in the middle. Germline assignment: CDR1 GTSNPN and CDR2 SVGIG (reference sequence). The CDR3 sequence is CAWSVGGGVTDTQYF. DNA of the CDR3: TGTGCCTGGAGTGTAGGGGGAGGGGTCACAGATACGCAGTATTTT.

The chain combines TRBV19 with TRBJ1-5; TRBD1 agrees at 7 bases. Trimming took 4 bases from V and 4 from J; bases not matched to a gene: 10. The CDR3 covers 16 residues. Looked up from germline, CDR1 is LNHDA and CDR2 is SQIVND (reference sequence). CDR3 sequence (DNA): TGTGCCAGTAGTAGGACCGGGACAGCCAATAATCAGCCCCAGCATTTT. Translation gives CASSRTGTANNQPQHF.

The chain is built from TRBV14 and TRBJ1-3; weak D call: TRBD1 (6 bases). The CDR3 covers 14 residues. The V and J ends lost 4 bases and 7 bases respectively, with 14 bases between them. The germline V gene encodes CDR1 SGHDN and CDR2 FVKESK. CDR3 nucleotides: TGTGCCAGCAGCCCACCAGGGGTAGTGAACACCATATATTTT. This translates into CASSPPGVVNTIYF.

The chain carries TRBV18 and TRBJ1-4, with 10 bases lining up with TRBD1. This CDR3 has 18 residues. The J segment lost 7 bases and the V segment lost 1 base, leaving 12 bases of the junction unmatched. Looked up from germline, CDR1 is KGHSH and CDR2 is LQKENI. CDR3 nucleotides: TGTGCCAGCTCACCACGCGGTATCCGGGACAGGGGAGGTGAAAAACTGTTTTTT. Its protein product is CASSPRGIRDRGGEKLFF.

This chain connects TRBV11-3 to TRBJ2-3; D is ambiguous. The CDR3 spans 13 residues. The V end lost 3 bases, the J end lost 2 bases, and 6 bases lay between the germline ends. From germline, CDR1 is SGHNT and CDR2 YENEEA. This chain's CDR3 is CASSFTVTDTQYF. For the CDR3, the DNA is TGTGCCAGCAGCTTTACAGTCACAGATACGCAGTATTTT.

This chain links TRBV28 with TRBJ2-4, with D perhaps TRBD1 (6 bases). The CDR3 covers 14 residues. Trimming took 8 bases from V and 8 from J, leaving 19 bases between them. Looked up from germline, CDR1 is MDHEN and CDR2 is SYDVKM. CDR3 nucleotides: TGTGCCAGCGGCACCACAGGGTTTAAACACATTCAGTACTTC. Residues: CASGTTGFKHIQYF.

The chain employs TRBV6-5 and TRBJ2-4; maybe TRBD1 (5 bases). V was trimmed by 7 bases and J by 1 base, leaving 14 bases between them. Germline lookup yields CDR1 MNHEY and CDR2 SVGAGI. This CDR3 comprises 15 residues. The CDR3 coding sequence is TGTGCCAGCACCCCAGGGCGGTTCGCCAAAAACATTCAGTACTTC. Protein sequence: CASTPGRFAKNIQYF.